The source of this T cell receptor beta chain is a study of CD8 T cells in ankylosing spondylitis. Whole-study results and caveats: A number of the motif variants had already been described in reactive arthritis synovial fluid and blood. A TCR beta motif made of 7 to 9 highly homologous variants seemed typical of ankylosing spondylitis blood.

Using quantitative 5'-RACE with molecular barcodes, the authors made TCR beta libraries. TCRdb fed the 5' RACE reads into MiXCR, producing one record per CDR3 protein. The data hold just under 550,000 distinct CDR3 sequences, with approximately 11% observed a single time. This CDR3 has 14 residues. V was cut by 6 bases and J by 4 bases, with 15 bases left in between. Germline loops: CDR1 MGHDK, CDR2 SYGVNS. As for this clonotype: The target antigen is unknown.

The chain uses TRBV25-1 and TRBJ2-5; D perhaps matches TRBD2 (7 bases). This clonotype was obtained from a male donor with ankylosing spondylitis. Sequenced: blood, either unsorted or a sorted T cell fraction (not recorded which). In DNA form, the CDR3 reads TGTGCCAGCAGAAAGGGGGGGATCCCAGAGACCCAGTACTTC. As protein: CASRKGGIPETQYF.